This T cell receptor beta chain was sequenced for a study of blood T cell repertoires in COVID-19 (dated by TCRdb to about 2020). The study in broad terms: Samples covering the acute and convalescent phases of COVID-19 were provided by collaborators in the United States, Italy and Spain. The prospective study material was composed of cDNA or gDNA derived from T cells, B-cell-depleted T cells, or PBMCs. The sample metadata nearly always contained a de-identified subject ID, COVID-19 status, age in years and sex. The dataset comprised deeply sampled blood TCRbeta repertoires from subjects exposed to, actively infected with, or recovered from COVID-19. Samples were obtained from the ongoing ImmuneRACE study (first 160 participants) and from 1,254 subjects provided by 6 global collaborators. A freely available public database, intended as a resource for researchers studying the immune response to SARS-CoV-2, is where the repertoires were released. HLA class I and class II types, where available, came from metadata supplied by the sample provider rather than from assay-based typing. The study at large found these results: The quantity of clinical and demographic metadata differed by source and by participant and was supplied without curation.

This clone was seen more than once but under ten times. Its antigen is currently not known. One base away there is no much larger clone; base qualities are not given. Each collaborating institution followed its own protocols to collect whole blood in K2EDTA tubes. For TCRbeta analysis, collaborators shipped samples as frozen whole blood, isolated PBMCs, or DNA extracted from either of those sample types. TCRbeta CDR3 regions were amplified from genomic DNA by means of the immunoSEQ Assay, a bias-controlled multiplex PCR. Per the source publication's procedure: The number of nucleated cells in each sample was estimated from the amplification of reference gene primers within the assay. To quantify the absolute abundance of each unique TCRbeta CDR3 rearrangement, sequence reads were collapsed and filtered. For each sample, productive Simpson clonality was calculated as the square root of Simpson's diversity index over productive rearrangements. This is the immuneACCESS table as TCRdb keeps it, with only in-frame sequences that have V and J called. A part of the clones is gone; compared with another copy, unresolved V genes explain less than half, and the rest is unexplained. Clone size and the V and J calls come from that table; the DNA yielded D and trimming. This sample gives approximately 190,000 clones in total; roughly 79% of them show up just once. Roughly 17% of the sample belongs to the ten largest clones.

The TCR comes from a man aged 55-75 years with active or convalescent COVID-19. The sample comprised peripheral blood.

DNA sequence: TGTGCCAGCTCACCCCCCCGGCCCGGGGGGGAGCAGTACTTC. Its coded protein is CASSPPRPGGEQYF. The sequence links TRBV18 to TRBJ2-7; TRBD2 aligns with 7 central bases. As encoded in the germline V gene, CDR1 is KGHSH while CDR2 is LQKENI. The CDR3 measures 14 amino acids from cysteine to phenylalanine. Of the read, only the CDR3 DNA is kept; its 42 bases are in frame from base 1. The germline V end is reduced by 3 bases and the J end by 7 bases; junction bases left unmatched: 9.